The following is a TCR beta chain sequence with its context. TCR cDNA received a 3' ligated oligonucleotide that carried a UMI. RNA was extracted from 2.5 to 3 ml of whole blood of healthy adults. Unsorted total RNA, about 1 to 1000 ng, was DNase treated before reverse transcription. The sample comes from a study of naive and memory T cell subsets. Ligated cDNA underwent four rounds of PCR with nested alpha and beta constant region primers and SP2. Alpha and beta constant region primers primed reverse transcription for blood and skin samples. TCRdb passed the 5' RACE reads through MiXCR, listing each CDR3 protein once. The data show about 600 distinct CDR3 sequences, with nearly 96% seen just once and 7.6% held by the top ten. This sequence originates from a female donor in good health. This table probably holds off-target reads from a library built for another chain.

The CDR3 is CASSQDRGAGEKLFF. The CDR3 nucleotides are TGTGCCAGCAGCCAAGACCGAGGGGCCGGTGAAAAACTGTTTTTT. This chain joins TRBV3-1 and TRBJ1-4; the D gene is possibly TRBD1 (5 bases). The CDR3 sequence is 15 residues long. V was trimmed by 0 bases and J by 7 bases, leaving 12 bases between them. CDR1 and CDR2 from the germline V gene are LGHDT and YNNKEL (reference sequence).